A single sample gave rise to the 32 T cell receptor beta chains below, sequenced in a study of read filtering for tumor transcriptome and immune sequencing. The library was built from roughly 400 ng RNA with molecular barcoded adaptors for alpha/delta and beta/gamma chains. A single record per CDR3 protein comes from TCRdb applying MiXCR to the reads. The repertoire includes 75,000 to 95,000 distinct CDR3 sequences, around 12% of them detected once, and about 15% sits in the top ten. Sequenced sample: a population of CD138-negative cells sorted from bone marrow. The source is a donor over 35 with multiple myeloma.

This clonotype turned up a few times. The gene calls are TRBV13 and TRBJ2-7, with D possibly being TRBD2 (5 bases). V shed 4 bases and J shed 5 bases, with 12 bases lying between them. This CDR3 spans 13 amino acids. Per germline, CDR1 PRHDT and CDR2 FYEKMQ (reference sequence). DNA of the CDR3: TGTGCCAGCAGCTCGGACTTTCCCAACGAGCAGTACTTC. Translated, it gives CASSSDFPNEQYF.

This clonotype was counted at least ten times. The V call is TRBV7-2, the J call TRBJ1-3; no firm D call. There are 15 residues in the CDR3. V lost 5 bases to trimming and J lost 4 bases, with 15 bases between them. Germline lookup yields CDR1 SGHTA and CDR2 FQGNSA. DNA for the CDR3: TGTGCCAGCAGCCTTGCCCAGGCCGCCGGAAACACCATATATTTT. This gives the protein CASSLAQAAGNTIYF.

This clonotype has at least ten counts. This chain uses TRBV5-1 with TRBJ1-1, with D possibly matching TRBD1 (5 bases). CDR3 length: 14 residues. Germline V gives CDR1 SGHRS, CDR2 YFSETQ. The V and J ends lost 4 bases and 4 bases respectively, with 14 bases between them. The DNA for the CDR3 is TGCGCCAGCAGCCCGCCCCTGGGGGGCACTGAAGCTTTCTTT. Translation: CASSPPLGGTEAFF.

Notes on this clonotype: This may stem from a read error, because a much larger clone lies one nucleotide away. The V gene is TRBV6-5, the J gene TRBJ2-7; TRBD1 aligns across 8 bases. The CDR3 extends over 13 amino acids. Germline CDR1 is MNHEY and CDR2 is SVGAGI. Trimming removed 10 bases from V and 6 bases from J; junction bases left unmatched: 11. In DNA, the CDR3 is TGTGCCAACAGACGGACAGGGACGAGCGAGCAGTACTTC. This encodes CANRRTGTSEQYF.

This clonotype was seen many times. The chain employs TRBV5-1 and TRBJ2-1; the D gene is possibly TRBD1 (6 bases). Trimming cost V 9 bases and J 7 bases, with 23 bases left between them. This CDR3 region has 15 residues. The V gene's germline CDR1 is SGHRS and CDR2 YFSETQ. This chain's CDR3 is CATALGGSPRNEQFF. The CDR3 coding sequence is TGCGCCACCGCTTTAGGGGGTTCCCCCAGGAATGAGCAGTTCTTC. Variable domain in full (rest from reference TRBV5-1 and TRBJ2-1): KAGVTQTPRYLIKTRGQQVTLSCSPISGHRSVSWYQQTPGQGLQFLFEYFSETQRNKGNFPGRFSGRQFSNSRSEMNVSTLELGDSALYLCATALGGSPRNEQFFGPGTRLTVL.

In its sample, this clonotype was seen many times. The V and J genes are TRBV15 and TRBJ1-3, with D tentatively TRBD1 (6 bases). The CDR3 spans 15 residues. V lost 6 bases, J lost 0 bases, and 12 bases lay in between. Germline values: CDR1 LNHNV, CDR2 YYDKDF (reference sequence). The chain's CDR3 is CATRGDRNSGNTIYF. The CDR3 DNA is TGTGCCACCAGAGGAGACAGGAACTCTGGAAACACCATATATTTT.

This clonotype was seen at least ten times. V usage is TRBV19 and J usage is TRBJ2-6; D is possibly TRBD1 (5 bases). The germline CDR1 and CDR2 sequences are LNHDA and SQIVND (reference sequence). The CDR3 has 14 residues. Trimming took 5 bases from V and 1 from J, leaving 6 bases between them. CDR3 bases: TGTGCCAGTAGTCAGGGATCTGGGGCCAACGTCCTGACTTTC. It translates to CASSQGSGANVLTF.

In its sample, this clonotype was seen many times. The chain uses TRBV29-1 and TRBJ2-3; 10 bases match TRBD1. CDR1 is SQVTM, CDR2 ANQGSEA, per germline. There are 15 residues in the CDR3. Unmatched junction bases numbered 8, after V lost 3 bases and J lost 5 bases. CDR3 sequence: CSVDSDRGIGDTQYF. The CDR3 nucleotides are TGCAGCGTTGATTCGGACAGGGGGATAGGAGATACGCAGTATTTT.

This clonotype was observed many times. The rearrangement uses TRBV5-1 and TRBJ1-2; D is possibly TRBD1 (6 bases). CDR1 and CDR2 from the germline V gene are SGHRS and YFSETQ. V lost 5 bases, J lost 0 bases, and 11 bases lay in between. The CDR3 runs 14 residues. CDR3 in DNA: TGCGCCAGCAGTATACAGGGAGCTAACTATGGCTACACCTTC. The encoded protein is CASSIQGANYGYTF.

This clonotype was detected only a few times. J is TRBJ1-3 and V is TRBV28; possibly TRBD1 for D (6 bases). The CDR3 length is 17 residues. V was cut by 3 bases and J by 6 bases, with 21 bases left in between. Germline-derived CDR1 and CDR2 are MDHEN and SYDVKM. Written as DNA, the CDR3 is TGTGCCAGCAGTTTTGGACCTCGGGCAGGGGAAAAAAACACCATATATTTT. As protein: CASSFGPRAGEKNTIYF.

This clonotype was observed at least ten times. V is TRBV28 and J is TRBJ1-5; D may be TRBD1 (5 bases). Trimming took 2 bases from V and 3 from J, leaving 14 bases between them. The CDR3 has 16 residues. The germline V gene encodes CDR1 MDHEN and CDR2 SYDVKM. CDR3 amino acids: CASSLGAPLTNQPQHF. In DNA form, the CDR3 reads TGTGCCAGCAGTTTAGGGGCACCACTAACCAATCAGCCCCAGCATTTT.

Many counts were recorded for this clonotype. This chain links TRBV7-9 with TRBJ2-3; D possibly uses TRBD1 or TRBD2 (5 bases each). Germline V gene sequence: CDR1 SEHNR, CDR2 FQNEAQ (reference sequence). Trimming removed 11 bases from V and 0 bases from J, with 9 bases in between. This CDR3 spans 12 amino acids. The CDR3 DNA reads TGTGCCGCGAGGGGCAGCACAGATACGCAGTATTTT. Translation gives CAARGSTDTQYF.

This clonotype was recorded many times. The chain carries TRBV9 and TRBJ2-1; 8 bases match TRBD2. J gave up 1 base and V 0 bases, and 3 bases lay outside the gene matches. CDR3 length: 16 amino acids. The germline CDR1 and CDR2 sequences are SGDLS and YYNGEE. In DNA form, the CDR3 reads TGTGCCAGCAGCGTAGTAAGCGGGAGTTCCTACAATGAGCAGTTCTTC. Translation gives CASSVVSGSSYNEQFF. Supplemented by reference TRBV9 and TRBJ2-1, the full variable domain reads DSGVTQTPKHLITATGQRVTLRCSPRSGDLSVYWYQQSLDQGLQFLIQYYNGEERAKGNILERFSAQQFPDLHSELNLSSLELGDSALYFCASSVVSGSSYNEQFFGPGTRLTVL.

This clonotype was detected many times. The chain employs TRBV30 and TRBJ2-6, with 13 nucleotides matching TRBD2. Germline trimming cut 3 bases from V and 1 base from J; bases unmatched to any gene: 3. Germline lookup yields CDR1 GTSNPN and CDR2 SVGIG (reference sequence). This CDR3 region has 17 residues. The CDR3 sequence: CAWRGTSGKSGANVLTF. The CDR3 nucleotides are TGTGCCTGGAGGGGGACTAGCGGGAAGTCTGGGGCCAACGTCCTGACTTTC.

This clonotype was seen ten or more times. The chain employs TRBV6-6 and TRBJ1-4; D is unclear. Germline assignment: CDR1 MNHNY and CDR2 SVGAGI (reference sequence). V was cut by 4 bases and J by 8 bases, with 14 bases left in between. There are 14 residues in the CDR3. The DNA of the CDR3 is TGTGCCAGCAGTTCTATAGGCCAGGCGGAAAAACTGTTTTTT. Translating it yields CASSSIGQAEKLFF.

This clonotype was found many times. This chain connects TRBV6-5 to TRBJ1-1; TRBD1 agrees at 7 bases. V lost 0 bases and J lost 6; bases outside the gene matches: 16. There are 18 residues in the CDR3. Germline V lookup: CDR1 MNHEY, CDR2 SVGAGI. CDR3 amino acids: CASSYSPATGNKRAEAFF. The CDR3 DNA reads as TGTGCCAGCAGTTACTCCCCCGCGACAGGGAATAAGCGGGCTGAAGCTTTCTTT.

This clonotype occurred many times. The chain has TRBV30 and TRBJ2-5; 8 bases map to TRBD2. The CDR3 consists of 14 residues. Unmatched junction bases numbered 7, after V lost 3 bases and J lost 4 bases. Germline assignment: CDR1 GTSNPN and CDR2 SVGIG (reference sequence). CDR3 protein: CAWSPGLVIETQYF. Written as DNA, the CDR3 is TGTGCCTGGAGCCCGGGACTAGTCATAGAGACCCAGTACTTC. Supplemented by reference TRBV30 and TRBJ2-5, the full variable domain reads SQTIHQWPATLVQPVGSPLSLECTVEGTSNPNLYWYRQAAGRGLQLLFYSVGIGQISSEVPQNLSASRPQDRQFILSSKKLLLSDSGFYLCAWSPGLVIETQYFGPGTRLLVL.

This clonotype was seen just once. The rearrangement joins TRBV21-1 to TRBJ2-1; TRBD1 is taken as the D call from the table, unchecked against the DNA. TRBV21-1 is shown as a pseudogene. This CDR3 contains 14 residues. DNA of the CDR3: TGTGCCGGCAGCAAGCGTGCGGGGGTCATAGGGCAGTTCTTC. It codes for CAGSKRAGVIGQFF.

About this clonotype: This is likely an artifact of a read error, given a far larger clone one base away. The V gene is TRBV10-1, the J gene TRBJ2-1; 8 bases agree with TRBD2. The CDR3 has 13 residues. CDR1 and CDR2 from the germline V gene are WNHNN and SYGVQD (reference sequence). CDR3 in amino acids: CAIRAGESNEQFF. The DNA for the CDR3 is TGTGCCATCAGAGCGGGGGAGAGCAATGAGCAGTTCTTC.

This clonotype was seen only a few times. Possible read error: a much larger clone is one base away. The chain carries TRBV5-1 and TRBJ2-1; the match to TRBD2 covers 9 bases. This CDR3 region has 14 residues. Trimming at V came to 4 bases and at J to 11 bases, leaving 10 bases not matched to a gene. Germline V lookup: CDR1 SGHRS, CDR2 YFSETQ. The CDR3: CASSNSGSGHKQFF. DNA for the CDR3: TGCGCCAGCAGCAATAGCGGGAGTGGGCATAAGCAGTTCTTC.

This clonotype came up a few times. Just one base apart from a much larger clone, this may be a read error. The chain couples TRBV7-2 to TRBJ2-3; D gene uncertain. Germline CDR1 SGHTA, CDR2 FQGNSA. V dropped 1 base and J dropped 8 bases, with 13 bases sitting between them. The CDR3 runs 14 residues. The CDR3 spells CASSLGLRSGTQYF. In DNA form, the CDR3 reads TGTGCCAGCAGCTTAGGACTTAGGTCAGGTACGCAGTATTTT. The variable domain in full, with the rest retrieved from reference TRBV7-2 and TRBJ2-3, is GAGVSQSPSNKVTEKGKDVELRCDPISGHTALYWYRQSLGQGLEFLIYFQGNSAPDKSGLPSDRFSAERTGGSVSTLTIQRTQQEDSAVYLCASSLGLRSGTQYFGPGTRLTVL.

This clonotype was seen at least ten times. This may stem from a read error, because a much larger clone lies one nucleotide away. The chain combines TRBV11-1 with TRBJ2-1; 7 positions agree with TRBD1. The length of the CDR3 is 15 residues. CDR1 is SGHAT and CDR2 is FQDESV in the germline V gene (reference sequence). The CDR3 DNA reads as TGTGCCAGCAGCTATGGCGAAGGGGGCTACAATGGGCAGTTCTTC. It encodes CASSYGEGGYNGQFF.

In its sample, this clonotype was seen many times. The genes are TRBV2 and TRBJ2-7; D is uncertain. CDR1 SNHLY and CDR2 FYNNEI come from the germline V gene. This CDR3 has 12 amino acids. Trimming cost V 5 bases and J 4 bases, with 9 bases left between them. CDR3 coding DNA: TGTGCCAGCAGTCCCGGCCCTTACGAGCAGTACTTC. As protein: CASSPGPYEQYF.

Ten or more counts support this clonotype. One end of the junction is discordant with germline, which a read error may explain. The chain's CDR3 is CASAPDRDYGTTIYF. CDR3 bases: TGCGCCAGCGCTCCGGACAGGGACTACGGAACCACCATATATTTT. The chain combines TRBV5-1 with TRBJ1-3; 8 bases line up with TRBD1. This CDR3 comprises 15 residues. Germline CDR1 reads SGHRS; CDR2 reads YFSETQ.

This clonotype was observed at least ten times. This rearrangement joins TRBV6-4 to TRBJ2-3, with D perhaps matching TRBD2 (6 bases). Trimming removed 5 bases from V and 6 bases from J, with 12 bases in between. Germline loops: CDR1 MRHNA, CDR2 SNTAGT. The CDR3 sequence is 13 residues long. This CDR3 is CASSLPLADTQYF. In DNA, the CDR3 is TGTGCCAGCAGTTTACCACTAGCCGATACGCAGTATTTT.

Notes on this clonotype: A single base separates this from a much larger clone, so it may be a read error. The CDR3 here is CAGSQGRESYNEQFF. The CDR3 DNA reads as TGTGCCGGCAGCCAGGGGCGGGAGTCCTACAATGAGCAGTTCTTC. This chain uses TRBV7-3 with TRBJ2-1; possible D gene TRBD2, 7 bases. CDR1 and CDR2 from the germline V gene are SGHTA and FQGTGA. This CDR3 has 15 residues.

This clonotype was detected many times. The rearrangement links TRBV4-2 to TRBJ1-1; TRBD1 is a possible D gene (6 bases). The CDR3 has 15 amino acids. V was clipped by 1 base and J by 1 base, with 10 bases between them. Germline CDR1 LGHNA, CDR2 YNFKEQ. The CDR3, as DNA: TGTGCCAGCAGCCAAGTGGGACATCAGAACACTGAAGCTTTCTTT. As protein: CASSQVGHQNTEAFF.

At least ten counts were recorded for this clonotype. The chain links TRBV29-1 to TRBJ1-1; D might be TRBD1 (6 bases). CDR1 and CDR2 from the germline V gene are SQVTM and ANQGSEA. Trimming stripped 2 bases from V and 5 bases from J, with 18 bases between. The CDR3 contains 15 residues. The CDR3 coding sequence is TGCAGCGTTGAACAGGGAGGGGGTGGTGGTACTGAAGCTTTCTTT. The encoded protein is CSVEQGGGGGTEAFF. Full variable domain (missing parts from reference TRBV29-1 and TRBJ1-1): SAVISQKPSRDICQRGTSLTIQCQVDSQVTMMFWYRQQPGQSLTLIATANQGSEATYESGFVIDKFPISRPNLTFSTLTVSNMSPEDSSIYLCSVEQGGGGGTEAFFGQGTRLTVV.

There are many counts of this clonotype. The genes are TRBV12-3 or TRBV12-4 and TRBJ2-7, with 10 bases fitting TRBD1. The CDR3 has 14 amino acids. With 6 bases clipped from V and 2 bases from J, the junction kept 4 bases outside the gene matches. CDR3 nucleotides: TGTGCCAGCAGGGGACAGGGGAAGCCCTACGAGCAGTACTTC. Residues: CASRGQGKPYEQYF.

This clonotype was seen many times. The CDR3 spells CASSPPGGGHNEQFF. The CDR3 DNA follows: TGTGCCAGCTCACCCCCGGGGGGGGGCCACAATGAGCAGTTCTTC. V and J are TRBV18 and TRBJ2-1, with 8 nucleotides matching TRBD2. Germline V gene lookup returns CDR1 KGHSH and CDR2 LQKENI. V dropped 3 bases and J dropped 5; count of bases not matched to a gene: 6. The CDR3 has 15 residues.

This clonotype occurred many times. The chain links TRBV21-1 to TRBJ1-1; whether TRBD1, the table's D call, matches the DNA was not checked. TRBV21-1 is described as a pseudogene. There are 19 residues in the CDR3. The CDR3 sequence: CASSKKGLLGTQQNTEAFF. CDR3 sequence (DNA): TGTGCCAGCAGCAAAAAAGGACTTTTGGGGACGCAGCAGAACACTGAAGCTTTCTTT.

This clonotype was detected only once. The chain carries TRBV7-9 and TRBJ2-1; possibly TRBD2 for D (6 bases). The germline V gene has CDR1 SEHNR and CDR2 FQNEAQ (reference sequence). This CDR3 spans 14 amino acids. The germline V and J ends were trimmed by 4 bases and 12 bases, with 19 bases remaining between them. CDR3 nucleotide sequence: TGTGCCAGCAGCTCCTCCGGGACTTACCATGCGCAGTTCTTC. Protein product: CASSSSGTYHAQFF.